A single sample gave rise to the 18 T cell receptor beta chains below, sequenced in a study of beta chain features in type 1 diabetes. Sequencing targeted expressed TCRB transcripts, as all isolated RNA had been reverse transcribed. The protocol was immunoSEQ multiplex PCR, while the TCRdb copy is restricted to in-frame clones and leaves out a portion. Of about 140,000 clones listed, 6.9% are singletons. What was sequenced was central memory CD4+ T cells from blood. Receptors were obtained from a woman aged 25 to 39 in good health.

This clone has more than one count but fewer than ten. The chain recombines TRBV6-5 with TRBJ2-1, with a tentative D call TRBD1 (6 bases). The ends were cut back, 8 bases at V and 4 bases at J, with 15 bases in the middle. Germline CDR1 MNHEY, CDR2 SVGAGI. The CDR3 has 14 amino acids. Written as DNA, the CDR3 is TGTGCCAGCGGCAACCGGGACAAATACAATGAGCAGTTCTTC. Translating it yields CASGNRDKYNEQFF.

This clone was detected ten times or more. This chain's CDR3 is CASELIGGTGELFF. The CDR3 bases are TGTGCCAGCGAACTCATCGGGGGCACCGGGGAGCTGTTTTTT. J is TRBJ2-2 and V is TRBV27, with D perhaps TRBD2 (6 bases). V was pared by 8 bases and J by 4 bases, with 14 bases between. Germline CDR1 is MNHEY and CDR2 is SMNVEV (reference sequence). The CDR3 contains 14 residues.

V is TRBV19 and J is TRBJ1-1; 7 nucleotides line up with TRBD1. The CDR3 runs 13 residues. CDR1 is LNHDA and CDR2 is SQIVND in the germline V gene (reference sequence). V dropped 5 bases and J dropped 7; count of bases not matched to a gene: 7. CDR3 region: CASSSQGVGEAFF. In DNA form, the CDR3 reads TGTGCCAGTAGTTCCCAGGGGGTAGGTGAAGCTTTCTTT.

The CDR3 DNA follows: TGTGCCAGCAGTCGGGACAGTACCTACGAGCAGTACTTC. Translating it yields CASSRDSTYEQYF. The chain combines TRBV5-4 with TRBJ2-7; 7 bases align to TRBD1. The germline gives CDR1 SGHNT, CDR2 YYREEE (reference sequence). This CDR3 comprises 13 residues. Trimming removed 5 bases from V and 2 bases from J; junction bases left unmatched: 4. Together with reference TRBV5-4 and TRBJ2-7, the CDR3 gives the full variable domain: ETGVTQSPTHLIKTRGQQVTLRCSSQSGHNTVSWYQQALGQGPQFIFQYYREEENGRGNFPPRFSGLQFPNYSSELNVNALELDDSALYLCASSRDSTYEQYFGPGTRLTVT.

This clone was counted many times. This sequence joins TRBV18 and TRBJ2-1, with 15 nucleotides matching TRBD2. The CDR3 loop spans 17 amino acids. V lost 4 bases to trimming and J lost 7 bases; unmatched junction nucleotides: 8. CDR1 and CDR2 (germline): KGHSH, LQKENI. CDR3 nucleotide sequence: TGTGCCAGCTCACTCTCACCCGGGACTAGCGGGAGGAATGAGCAGTTCTTC. Residues: CASSLSPGTSGRNEQFF.

This clone has just a few counts. The chain joins TRBV6-6 to TRBJ1-2, with TRBD1 identical over 8 bases. Per the germline V gene, CDR1 is MNHNY and CDR2 is SVGAGI (reference sequence). The CDR3 is 14 amino acids. With V trimmed by 0 bases and J by 4 bases, 1 base remained unmatched. For the CDR3, the DNA is TGTGCCAGCAGTTACTCGGACAGGGTCTATGGCTACACCTTC. Encoded protein: CASSYSDRVYGYTF.

This chain uses TRBV7-2 with TRBJ2-1; 11 nucleotides align to TRBD2. V shed 5 bases, J shed 0 bases, and the junction held 6 bases outside the gene matches. This CDR3 comprises 17 residues. Germline lookup yields CDR1 SGHTA and CDR2 FQGNSA. The CDR3 protein is CASSRTSGPSSYNEQFF. The CDR3 coding sequence is TGTGCCAGCAGCAGGACTAGCGGGCCTAGCTCCTACAATGAGCAGTTCTTC.

CDR3 DNA sequence: TGCAGCGTCCACAGGGGAGTAAACACTGAAGCTTTCTTT. Amino acids: CSVHRGVNTEAFF. This chain connects TRBV29-1 to TRBJ1-1; 7 positions agree with TRBD1. V trimming: 6 bases; J trimming: 2 bases; junction bases outside the gene matches: 6. Germline CDR1 reads SQVTM; CDR2 reads ANQGSEA. The length of the CDR3 is 13 residues.

This clone was seen more than once but under ten times. The chain recombines TRBV27 with TRBJ1-1; 8 nucleotides agree with TRBD1. This CDR3 region has 17 residues. Germline CDR1 reads MNHEY; CDR2 reads SMNVEV (reference sequence). Trimming removed 6 bases from V and 0 bases from J; junction bases left unmatched: 12. The CDR3 reads CASSPGQGLTLNTEAFF. Written as DNA, the CDR3 is TGTGCCAGCAGCCCCGGACAGGGCCTAACCCTGAACACTGAAGCTTTCTTT.

In its sample, this clone was seen a few times. The V and J genes are TRBV4-2 and TRBJ1-6; 7 positions agree with TRBD1. The CDR3 totals 13 residues. The J segment lost 8 bases and the V segment lost 4 bases, leaving 2 bases of the junction unmatched. CDR1 and CDR2 (germline): LGHNA, YNFKEQ. The CDR3 sequence is CASSRQGDSPLHF. CDR3 bases: TGTGCCAGCAGCCGACAGGGCGATTCACCCCTCCACTTT.

The chain joins TRBV6-6 to TRBJ2-4; 8 bases line up with TRBD1. This CDR3 is built from 12 residues. Trimming took 6 bases from V and 9 from J; bases not matched to a gene: 4. Germline V CDR1 and CDR2: MNHNY, SVGAGI (reference sequence). CDR3 coding DNA: TGTGCCAGCAGGGACAGGGCCGGCATTCAGTACTTC. Its protein is CASRDRAGIQYF.

The chain couples TRBV5-5 to TRBJ2-6; 9 bases fit TRBD1. The J segment lost 1 base and the V segment lost 4 bases, leaving 3 bases of the junction unmatched. The germline gives CDR1 SGHKS, CDR2 YYEKEE (reference sequence). CDR3 length: 16 amino acids. This CDR3 is CASSRGQGSGANVLTF. The CDR3 DNA follows: TGTGCCAGCAGCAGGGGACAGGGTTCTGGGGCCAACGTCCTGACTTTC.

This clone was picked up a small number of times. This chain joins TRBV7-2 and TRBJ1-2, with D possibly TRBD1 on 6 matching bases. Germline CDR1 and CDR2: SGHTA and FQGNSA. The CDR3 covers 13 residues. V gave up 5 bases and J gave up 3 bases, with 10 bases separating them. CDR3 sequence reads: CASSPGQYYGYTF. In DNA, the CDR3 is TGTGCCAGCAGCCCCGGACAGTACTATGGCTACACCTTC.

This clone was seen many times. The V call is TRBV4-2, the J call TRBJ2-1; 9 nucleotides agree with TRBD1. CDR3 length: 15 amino acids. Germline trimming cut 4 bases from V and 6 bases from J; bases unmatched to any gene: 7. Germline CDR1 reads LGHNA; CDR2 reads YNFKEQ. CDR3 in amino acids: CASSRPGQGPNEQFF. The CDR3 nucleotides are TGTGCCAGCAGCCGACCGGGACAGGGTCCCAATGAGCAGTTCTTC.

This chain connects TRBV4-3 to TRBJ2-1; D might be TRBD2 (5 bases). The CDR3 has 18 amino acids. The V and J ends lost 0 bases and 4 bases respectively, with 19 bases between them. Germline values: CDR1 LGHNA, CDR2 YSLEER. As DNA, the CDR3 is TGCGCCAGCAGCCAAGATAATAATCCCCTAGCTATATACAATGAGCAGTTCTTC. Protein sequence: CASSQDNNPLAIYNEQFF.

This clone has ten or more counts. V usage is TRBV19 and J usage is TRBJ2-1, with D perhaps TRBD1 (5 bases). Germline CDR1 reads LNHDA; CDR2 reads SQIVND (reference sequence). The ends were cut back, 6 bases at V and 9 bases at J, with 9 bases in the middle. CDR3 length equals 11 residues. The CDR3 loop is CASRQGSEQFF. CDR3 nucleotides: TGTGCCAGTAGGCAGGGCTCTGAGCAGTTCTTC.

This clone occurred many times. The V gene is TRBV29-1, the J gene TRBJ2-5; 12 bases are shared with TRBD2. Germline CDR1 SQVTM, CDR2 ANQGSEA. Trimming took 2 bases from V and 5 from J; bases not matched to a gene: 3. The CDR3 runs 14 residues. The CDR3 region has the DNA TGCAGCGTTGAACTAGCGGGAGGGCGGGAGACCCAGTACTTC. Residues: CSVELAGGRETQYF.

The V gene is TRBV5-4, the J gene TRBJ2-6, with D perhaps TRBD1 (6 bases). Deletions cut 3 bases from V and 13 bases from J, with 14 bases between. Germline CDR1 is SGHNT and CDR2 is YYREEE (reference sequence). This CDR3 comprises 13 residues. The CDR3 spells CASSSGQGPVLTF. In DNA form, the CDR3 reads TGTGCCAGCAGCTCGGGTCAGGGGCCGGTCCTGACTTTC.